This entry concerns a single T cell receptor beta chain. The target antigen is unknown. The entry originates in a study of somatic mutations in cytotoxic T cells in rheumatoid arthritis. Notes on the study in general: The CD8+ clonality of rheumatoid arthritis patients increased with age, whereas that of healthy controls did not. In rheumatoid arthritis patients, the slight underrepresentation of TRBV07 was not adjusted for multiple comparisons.

Looked up from germline, CDR1 is SGHAT and CDR2 is FQNNGV. The CDR3 sequence is 15 residues long. Trimming pared 1 base from V and 4 bases from J, leaving 10 bases between. Only in-frame clones appear in the TCRdb table, and some are missing; sequencing was by immunoSEQ multiplex PCR. The sample records about 20,000 clones, 80% being singletons. Sample: CD8+ T cells sorted from blood. The chain joins TRBV11-2 to TRBJ2-2; D not resolved. The sequence was obtained from an adult with rheumatoid arthritis. The CDR3 loop reads CASSLVLSPTGELFF. CDR3 DNA sequence: TGTGCCAGCAGCTTAGTCTTAAGTCCCACCGGGGAGCTGTTTTTT. The full variable domain, its missing parts supplied by reference TRBV11-2 and TRBJ2-2, is EAGVAQSPRYKIIEKRQSVAFWCNPISGHATLYWYQQILGQGPKLLIQFQNNGVVDDSQLPKDRFSAERLKGVDSTLKIQPAKLEDSAVYLCASSLVLSPTGELFFGEGSRLTVL.